This T cell receptor beta chain was found in a study of beta chain features in type 1 diabetes. Study conclusions and caveats: PCR may have favored shorter templates equally in patients and controls. Sequencing used cDNA, and cells with high TCR expression could therefore be over-represented. In every one of the four CD4+ subsets, TCRB CDR3s were moderately but significantly shorter in Type 1 diabetes patients. More deletions and fewer insertions at VDJ junctions were seen in type 1 diabetes patients.

CDR3 length equals 11 residues. The germline CDR1 and CDR2 sequences are MNHNY and SVGAGI (reference sequence). Trimming removed 7 bases at V and 8 bases at J, with 9 bases between. This clone was detected only a few times. What it binds is not known. Expressed TCRB transcripts were sequenced because the isolated RNA had all been reverse transcribed beforehand. This table comes from immunoSEQ multiplex PCR, and its TCRdb copy is limited to in-frame clones, with some not included. The sample consists of hundreds of thousands of clones, around 15% of them appearing once. The chain carries TRBV6-6 and TRBJ2-4; D ambiguous. Sequenced material: naive CD4+ T cells from blood. The receptor comes from a man between 18 and 29 years old in good health. DNA for the CDR3: TGTGCCAGCAAGGGTCCGGACATTCAGTACTTC. This sequence encodes CASKGPDIQYF.